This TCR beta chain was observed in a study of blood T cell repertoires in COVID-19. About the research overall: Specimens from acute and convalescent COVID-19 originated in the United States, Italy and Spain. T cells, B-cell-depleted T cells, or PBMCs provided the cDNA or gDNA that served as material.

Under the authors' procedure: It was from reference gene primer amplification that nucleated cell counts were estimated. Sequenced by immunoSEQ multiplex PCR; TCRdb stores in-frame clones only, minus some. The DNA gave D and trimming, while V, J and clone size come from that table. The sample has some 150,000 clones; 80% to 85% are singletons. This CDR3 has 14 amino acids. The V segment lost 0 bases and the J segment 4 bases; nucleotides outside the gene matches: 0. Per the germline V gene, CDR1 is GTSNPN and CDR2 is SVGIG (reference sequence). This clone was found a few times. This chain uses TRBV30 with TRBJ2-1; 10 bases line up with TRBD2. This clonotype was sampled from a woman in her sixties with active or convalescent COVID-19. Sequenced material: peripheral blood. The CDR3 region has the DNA TGTGCCTGGAGTGTACTAGCGGGGTACAATGAGCAGTTCTTC. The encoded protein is CAWSVLAGYNEQFF. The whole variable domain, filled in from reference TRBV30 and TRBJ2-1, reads SQTIHQWPATLVQPVGSPLSLECTVEGTSNPNLYWYRQAAGRGLQLLFYSVGIGQISSEVPQNLSASRPQDRQFILSSKKLLLSDSGFYLCAWSVLAGYNEQFFGPGTRLTVL.